This passage covers 5 T cell receptor beta chains from one sample sequenced in a study of blood T cell repertoires in COVID-19. Generated by immunoSEQ multiplex PCR, the TCRdb table keeps only in-frame clones and is missing some. The profile covers about 280,000 clones, with around 90% appearing a single time and 2% to 2.5% taken by the ten largest. The sequenced material came from peripheral blood. The source of these receptors is a woman aged 50 to 65 who had recovered from COVID-19.

This clone was seen just once. J is TRBJ2-3 and V is TRBV24-1; no reliable D call. The CDR3 contains 15 residues. The V gene's germline CDR1 is KGHDR and CDR2 SFDVKD. V lost 3 bases, J lost 2 bases, and 11 bases lay in between. The CDR3 sequence is CATSDRGTSTDTQYF. CDR3 coding DNA: TGTGCCACCAGTGATCGCGGAACGTCCACAGATACGCAGTATTTT.

Only one count was recorded for this clone. The V call is TRBV28, the J call TRBJ2-1; 7 nucleotides align to TRBD2. Per germline, CDR1 MDHEN and CDR2 SYDVKM. The CDR3 is made up of 15 amino acids. The J segment lost 8 bases and the V segment lost 7 bases, leaving 14 bases of the junction unmatched. Here the CDR3 reads CASMNGGGPGHEQFF. In nucleotides, the CDR3 is TGTGCCAGCATGAATGGGGGAGGGCCCGGGCATGAGCAGTTCTTC.

The chain recombines TRBV19 with TRBJ2-7; 7 bases are shared with TRBD2. From germline, CDR1 is LNHDA and CDR2 SQIVND (reference sequence). The CDR3 runs to 14 residues. V shed 7 bases, J shed 1 base, and the junction held 7 bases outside the gene matches. Written as DNA, the CDR3 is TGTGCCAGTAAAAGGGACTATAATTCCTACGAGCAGTACTTC. Protein product: CASKRDYNSYEQYF.

This chain connects TRBV6-5 to TRBJ2-4; 11 bases are shared with TRBD2. CDR1 and CDR2 from the germline V gene are MNHEY and SVGAGI. The trim removed 6 bases at V and 1 base at J, leaving 2 bases unmatched. This CDR3 has 15 amino acids. CDR3 DNA sequence: TGTGCCAGCAGCTCTAGCGGGGGGGCCAAAAACATTCAGTACTTC. It is translated as CASSSSGGAKNIQYF.

The V and J genes are TRBV7-3 and TRBJ1-1; 9 bases line up with TRBD1. Germline values: CDR1 SGHTA, CDR2 FQGTGA. V lost 2 bases, J lost 2 bases, and 3 bases stayed unmatched. The CDR3 loop spans 15 amino acids. The CDR3 region is CASSLSGQGNTEAFF. For the CDR3, the DNA is TGTGCCAGCAGCTTATCGGGACAGGGAAACACTGAAGCTTTCTTT.